Below are 19 T cell receptor beta chains sequenced from a single sample in a study of blood T cell repertoires in COVID-19. Assay: immunoSEQ multiplex PCR; the TCRdb copy retains only in-frame clones and omits some. Of under 300,000 clones listed, over 75% are singletons. Sequencing was done on a sample of peripheral blood. These receptors all come from a young man who had recovered from COVID-19.

This chain joins TRBV10-3 and TRBJ1-5, with D possibly matching TRBD1 (5 bases). The CDR3 runs 12 residues. Germline assignment: CDR1 ENHRY and CDR2 SYGVKD. V lost 11 bases to trimming and J lost 4 bases, with 12 bases between them. CDR3 DNA sequence: TGTGCCTCCTCAGGGCCGAATCAGCCCCAGCATTTT. It encodes CASSGPNQPQHF.

The chain has TRBV5-1 and TRBJ1-4; no definite D call. CDR1 and CDR2 from the germline V gene are SGHRS and YFSETQ. The ends were cut back, 5 bases at V and 3 bases at J, with 14 bases in the middle. The CDR3 totals 15 residues. CDR3 in DNA: TGCGCCAGCAGGGCTGAGGATGCAGCTAATGAAAAACTGTTTTTT. Protein sequence: CASRAEDAANEKLFF.

The J gene is TRBJ2-1, the V gene TRBV19; D might be TRBD2 (5 bases). CDR1 and CDR2 (germline): LNHDA, SQIVND (reference sequence). Trimming shortened V by 3 bases and J by 3 bases, and 12 bases separated the two germline ends. This CDR3 is built from 15 residues. The CDR3 nucleotides are TGTGCCAGTAGTATTGGGGAGCAGGACTACAATGAGCAGTTCTTC. Translation: CASSIGEQDYNEQFF.

J is TRBJ1-6 and V is TRBV5-1; D is ambiguous. Germline V gene lookup returns CDR1 SGHRS and CDR2 YFSETQ. V was shortened by 0 bases and J by 4 bases, with 17 bases between the two germline ends. This CDR3 spans 18 amino acids. This chain's CDR3 is CASSLGQVNVQYNSPLHF. CDR3 sequence (DNA): TGCGCCAGCAGCTTGGGGCAGGTTAACGTGCAGTATAATTCACCCCTCCACTTT.

This clone appeared a single time. The chain is built from TRBV6-1 and TRBJ1-1; 7 nucleotides agree with TRBD1. Trimming at V came to 2 bases and at J to 11 bases, leaving 8 bases not matched to a gene. The CDR3 has 13 residues. CDR1 MNHNS and CDR2 SASEGT come from the germline V gene. The CDR3 sequence: CASSERDRGAAFF. CDR3 DNA sequence: TGTGCCAGCAGTGAAAGGGACAGAGGGGCGGCTTTCTTT.

CDR3 in amino acids: CASSSGGGSNQPQHF. CDR3 DNA: TGTGCCAGCAGCTCCGGTGGCGGGAGCAATCAGCCCCAGCATTTT. V gene TRBV9 combines with J gene TRBJ1-5, with D unclear. Germline assignment: CDR1 SGDLS and CDR2 YYNGEE. The CDR3 covers 15 residues. V dropped 4 bases and J dropped 1 base, with 12 bases sitting between them.

V gene TRBV10-3 combines with J gene TRBJ2-3, with a weak D call TRBD1 (6 bases). Per the germline V gene, CDR1 is ENHRY and CDR2 is SYGVKD. The CDR3 contains 15 residues. Trimming removed 0 bases at V and 4 bases at J, with 11 bases between. The DNA for the CDR3 is TGTGCCATCAGTGAGTCTAAATGGGGGCCAGATACGCAGTATTTT. Amino acids: CAISESKWGPDTQYF.

V is TRBV7-2 and J is TRBJ1-2; D unclear. The germline V and J ends were trimmed by 0 bases and 7 bases, with 12 bases remaining between them. The CDR3 is 14 residues long. Germline V gene data show CDR1 as SGHTA and CDR2 as FQGNSA. The CDR3 protein is CASSLAALRSGYTF. CDR3 nucleotides: TGTGCCAGCAGCTTAGCAGCGCTAAGGAGTGGCTACACCTTC. Looking up the rest from reference TRBV7-2 and TRBJ1-2 gives the full variable domain: GAGVSQSPSNKVTEKGKDVELRCDPISGHTALYWYRQSLGQGLEFLIYFQGNSAPDKSGLPSDRFSAERTGGSVSTLTIQRTQQEDSAVYLCASSLAALRSGYTFGSGTRLTVV.

The chain recombines TRBV7-2 with TRBJ1-2; D is possibly TRBD1 (6 bases). Germline V lookup: CDR1 SGHTA, CDR2 FQGNSA. This CDR3 region has 14 residues. V lost 4 bases, J lost 4 bases, and 13 bases lay in between. The CDR3 spells CASSWGGGSYGYTF. For the CDR3, the DNA is TGTGCCAGCAGCTGGGGAGGGGGGAGCTATGGCTACACCTTC.

The chain carries TRBV5-8 and TRBJ2-5; perhaps TRBD2 as D (5 bases). The CDR3 has 16 amino acids. V was pared by 2 bases and J by 2 bases, with 16 bases between. Germline lookup yields CDR1 SGHTS and CDR2 YDEGEE. The CDR3 DNA reads TGTGCCAGCAGCTTAGTGTTAACACTAGAGCAAGAGACCCAGTACTTC. It specifies CASSLVLTLEQETQYF. The full variable domain, its missing parts supplied by reference TRBV5-8 and TRBJ2-5, is EAGVTQSPTHLIKTRGQQATLRCSPISGHTSVYWYQQALGLGLQFLLWYDEGEERNRGNFPPRFSGRQFPNYSSELNVNALELEDSALYLCASSLVLTLEQETQYFGPGTRLLVL.

The chain joins TRBV6-5 to TRBJ1-2, with 7 bases identical to TRBD1. This CDR3 has 14 residues. Losses at the gene ends were 6 bases for V and 1 base for J; bases not matched to a gene: 5. Germline V gene lookup returns CDR1 MNHEY and CDR2 SVGAGI. The CDR3 spells CASRPGGYNYGYTF. The CDR3 region has the DNA TGTGCCAGCAGGCCAGGGGGATATAACTATGGCTACACCTTC.

The rearrangement links TRBV14 to TRBJ2-2; D might be TRBD1 (6 bases). V was cut by 3 bases and J by 3 bases, with 11 bases left in between. This CDR3 is 15 amino acids long. In germline, CDR1 is SGHDN, CDR2 FVKESK. CDR3 protein: CASSHTGYYTGELFF. DNA for the CDR3: TGTGCCAGCAGCCACACAGGGTATTACACCGGGGAGCTGTTTTTT. The variable domain in full, completed from reference TRBV14 and TRBJ2-2, reads EAGVTQFPSHSVIEKGQTVTLRCDPISGHDNLYWYRRVMGKEIKFLLHFVKESKQDESGMPNNRFLAERTGGTYSTLKVQPAELEDSGVYFCASSHTGYYTGELFFGEGSRLTVL.

The chain links TRBV6-2 or TRBV6-3 to TRBJ1-3; D gene uncertain. Trimming stripped 0 bases from V and 7 bases from J, with 4 bases between. The CDR3 has 12 amino acids. Germline CDR1 is MNHEY and CDR2 is SVGEGT. The CDR3 DNA sequence: TGTGCCAGCAGTTACTCGCGGAACACCATATATTTT. Protein: CASSYSRNTIYF.

The chain recombines TRBV5-5 with TRBJ2-6; D call uncertain. V lost 0 bases, J lost 0 bases, and 7 bases lay in between. The CDR3 loop spans 16 amino acids. Germline V lookup: CDR1 SGHKS, CDR2 YYEKEE (reference sequence). The CDR3 sequence: CASSLGQTSGANVLTF. Here the CDR3 DNA reads TGTGCCAGCAGCTTGGGACAAACCTCTGGGGCCAACGTCCTGACTTTC. The whole variable domain, remainder taken from reference TRBV5-5 and TRBJ2-6, is DAGVTQSPTHLIKTRGQQVTLRCSPISGHKSVSWYQQVLGQGPQFIFQYYEKEERGRGNFPDRFSARQFPNYSSELNVNALLLGDSALYLCASSLGQTSGANVLTFGAGSRLTVL.

The V gene is TRBV24-1, the J gene TRBJ2-2; TRBD1 matches at 9 bases. Trimming removed 4 bases from V and 5 bases from J; junction bases left unmatched: 10. The germline CDR1 and CDR2 sequences are KGHDR and SFDVKD. The CDR3 spans 17 residues. In DNA, the CDR3 is TGTGCCACCAGTGACAAAGACAGGGGGATGCATACCGGGGAGCTGTTTTTT. Encoded protein: CATSDKDRGMHTGELFF.

This clone appeared once. The genes are TRBV5-1 and TRBJ1-5, with a weak D call TRBD1 (5 bases). The V gene lost 3 bases and the J gene lost 6 bases, with 13 bases spanning the gap. There are 14 residues in the CDR3. Germline CDR1 reads SGHRS; CDR2 reads YFSETQ. CDR3 region: CASSSDGGGQPQHF. DNA of the CDR3: TGCGCCAGCAGCTCGGACGGGGGGGGTCAGCCCCAGCATTTT. Using reference TRBV5-1 and TRBJ1-5 for the parts outside the CDR3, the full variable domain is KAGVTQTPRYLIKTRGQQVTLSCSPISGHRSVSWYQQTPGQGLQFLFEYFSETQRNKGNFPGRFSGRQFSNSRSEMNVSTLELGDSALYLCASSSDGGGQPQHFGDGTRLSIL.

About this clone itself: Other DNA sequences within the sample encode an identical CDR3. The chain employs TRBV5-1 and TRBJ1-2; possibly TRBD1 for D (6 bases). The CDR3 sequence is 13 residues long. CDR1 is SGHRS and CDR2 is YFSETQ in the germline V gene. V was pared by 4 bases and J by 4 bases, with 11 bases between. The CDR3 region is CASSLGQSYGYTF. The CDR3 nucleotides read TGCGCCAGCAGCCTTGGACAGTCCTATGGCTACACCTTC. Supplemented by reference TRBV5-1 and TRBJ1-2, the full variable domain reads KAGVTQTPRYLIKTRGQQVTLSCSPISGHRSVSWYQQTPGQGLQFLFEYFSETQRNKGNFPGRFSGRQFSNSRSEMNVSTLELGDSALYLCASSLGQSYGYTFGSGTRLTVV.

This chain's CDR3 is CASSLLQGAGELFF. The CDR3, as DNA: TGTGCCAGCAGTTTACTGCAGGGGGCCGGGGAGCTGTTTTTT. The chain is built from TRBV28 and TRBJ2-2; the match to TRBD1 covers 7 bases. Germline V gene lookup returns CDR1 MDHEN and CDR2 SYDVKM. V lost 2 bases to trimming and J lost 6 bases; unmatched junction nucleotides: 3. The CDR3 spans 14 residues.

The V call is TRBV19, the J call TRBJ2-5, with a tentative D call TRBD2 (5 bases). The V gene's germline CDR1 is LNHDA and CDR2 SQIVND (reference sequence). The CDR3 consists of 13 residues. Trimming cost V 3 bases and J 5 bases, with 10 bases left between them. CDR3 protein: CASSIRWRETQYF. The CDR3 DNA reads as TGTGCCAGTAGTATCCGGTGGAGGGAGACCCAGTACTTC.